This T cell receptor beta chain was found in a study of blood T cell repertoires in COVID-19. Study-wide context: Donors in the United States, Italy and Spain gave samples during acute or convalescent COVID-19. From T cells, B-cell-depleted T cells, or PBMCs came the material, which was cDNA or gDNA.

The CDR3 has 15 residues. J gave up 4 bases and V 7 bases, and 4 bases lay outside the gene matches. The germline V gene has CDR1 KGHDR and CDR2 SFDVKD. In the authors' workflow: Using reference gene primer amplification, nucleated cell counts were estimated. TCRdb keeps only in-frame clones here, not all; method: immunoSEQ multiplex PCR. V and J calls and clone size are copied from that table; D and trimming were computed from the DNA. The sample comprises 130,000 to 150,000 clones, 65% to 85% of which are singletons, and 4.5% to 6% rests with the top ten. The V gene is TRBV24-1, the J gene TRBJ2-1; 12 bases agree with TRBD2. This sequence originates from a woman between 45 and 65 years old with acute or convalescent COVID-19. Sequenced input: peripheral blood. CDR3 sequence reads: CATRASGGDYNEQFF. In nucleotides, the CDR3 is TGTGCCACCAGGGCTAGCGGGGGGGATTACAATGAGCAGTTCTTC.